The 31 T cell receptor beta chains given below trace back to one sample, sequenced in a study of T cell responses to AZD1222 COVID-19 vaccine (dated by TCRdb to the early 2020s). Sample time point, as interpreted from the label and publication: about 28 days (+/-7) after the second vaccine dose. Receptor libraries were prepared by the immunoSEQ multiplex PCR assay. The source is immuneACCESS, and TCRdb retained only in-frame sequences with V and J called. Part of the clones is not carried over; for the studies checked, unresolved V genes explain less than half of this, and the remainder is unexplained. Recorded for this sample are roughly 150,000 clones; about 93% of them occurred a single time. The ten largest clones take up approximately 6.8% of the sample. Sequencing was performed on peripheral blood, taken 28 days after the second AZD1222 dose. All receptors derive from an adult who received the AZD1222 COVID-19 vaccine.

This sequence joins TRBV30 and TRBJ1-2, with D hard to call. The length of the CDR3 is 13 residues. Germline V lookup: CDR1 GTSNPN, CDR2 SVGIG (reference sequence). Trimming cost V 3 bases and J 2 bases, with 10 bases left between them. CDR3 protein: CAWRRTGNYGYTF. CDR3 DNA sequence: TGTGCCTGGAGGCGGACGGGGAACTATGGCTACACCTTC.

In DNA, the CDR3 is TGCGCCAGCAGCCAAGTAAAAGTCTCCTACGAGCAGTACTTC. The encoded protein is CASSQVKVSYEQYF. This chain connects TRBV4-1 to TRBJ2-7; D gene unclear. The germline V gene has CDR1 MGHRA and CDR2 YSYEKL. The V and J ends lost 1 base and 0 bases respectively, with 7 bases between them. The CDR3 loop spans 14 amino acids.

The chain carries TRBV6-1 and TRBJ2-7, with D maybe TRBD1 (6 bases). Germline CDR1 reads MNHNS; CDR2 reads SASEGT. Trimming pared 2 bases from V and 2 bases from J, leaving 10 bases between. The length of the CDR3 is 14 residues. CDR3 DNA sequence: TGTGCCAGCAGTGAACAGGGGTTCACCTACGAGCAGTACTTC. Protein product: CASSEQGFTYEQYF.

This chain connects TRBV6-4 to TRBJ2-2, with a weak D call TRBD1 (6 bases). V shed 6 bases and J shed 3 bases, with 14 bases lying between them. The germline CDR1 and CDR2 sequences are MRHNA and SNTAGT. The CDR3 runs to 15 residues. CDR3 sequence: CASSAAGDDTGELFF. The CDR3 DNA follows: TGTGCCAGCAGCGCAGCAGGGGACGACACCGGGGAGCTGTTTTTT.

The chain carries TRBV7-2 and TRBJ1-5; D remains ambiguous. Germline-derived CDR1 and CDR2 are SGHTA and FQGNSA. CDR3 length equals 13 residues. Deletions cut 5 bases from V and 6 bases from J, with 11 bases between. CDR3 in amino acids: CASSLGQTQPQHF. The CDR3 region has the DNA TGTGCCAGCAGCCTAGGGCAGACTCAGCCCCAGCATTTT.

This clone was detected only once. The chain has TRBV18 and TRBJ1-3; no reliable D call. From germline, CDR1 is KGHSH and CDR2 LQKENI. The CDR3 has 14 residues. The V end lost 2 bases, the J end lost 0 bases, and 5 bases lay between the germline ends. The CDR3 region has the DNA TGTGCCAGCTCACCAACAGCCTCTGGAAACACCATATATTTT. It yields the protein CASSPTASGNTIYF.

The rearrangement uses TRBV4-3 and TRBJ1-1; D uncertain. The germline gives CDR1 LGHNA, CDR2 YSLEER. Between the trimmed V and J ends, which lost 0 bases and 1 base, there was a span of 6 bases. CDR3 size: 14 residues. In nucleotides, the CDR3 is TGCGCCAGCAGCCAAGAGGACGGGAACACTGAAGCTTTCTTT. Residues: CASSQEDGNTEAFF.

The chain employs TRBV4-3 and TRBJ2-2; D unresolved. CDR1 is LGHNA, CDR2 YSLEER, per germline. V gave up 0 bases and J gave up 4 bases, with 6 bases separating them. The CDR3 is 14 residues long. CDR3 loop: CASSQEDSTGELFF. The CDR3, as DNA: TGCGCCAGCAGCCAAGAGGATTCCACCGGGGAGCTGTTTTTT.

The chain's CDR3 is CASSGNRDRQETQYF. The CDR3 DNA sequence: TGCGCCAGCAGTGGAAACCGGGACAGACAAGAGACCCAGTACTTC. The chain has TRBV10-1 and TRBJ2-5, with TRBD1 matching 7 bases. This CDR3 is built from 15 residues. Germline CDR1 is WNHNN and CDR2 is SYGVQD (reference sequence). Trimming at V came to 4 bases and at J to 2 bases, leaving 7 bases not matched to a gene.

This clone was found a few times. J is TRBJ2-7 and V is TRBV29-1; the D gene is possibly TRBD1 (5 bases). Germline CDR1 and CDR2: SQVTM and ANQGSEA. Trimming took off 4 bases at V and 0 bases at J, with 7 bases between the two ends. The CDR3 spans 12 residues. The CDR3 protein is CSVGQGSYEQYF. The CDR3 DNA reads TGCAGCGTTGGTCAGGGCTCCTACGAGCAGTACTTC.

The CDR3 loop reads CASSRTNRVGYEQYF. In DNA form, the CDR3 reads TGTGCCAGCAGCAGAACAAACAGGGTAGGCTACGAGCAGTACTTC. The chain links TRBV11-2 to TRBJ2-7; the D gene is possibly TRBD1 (6 bases). This CDR3 region has 15 residues. The germline CDR1 and CDR2 sequences are SGHAT and FQNNGV. The germline V and J ends were trimmed by 5 bases and 3 bases, with 17 bases remaining between them.

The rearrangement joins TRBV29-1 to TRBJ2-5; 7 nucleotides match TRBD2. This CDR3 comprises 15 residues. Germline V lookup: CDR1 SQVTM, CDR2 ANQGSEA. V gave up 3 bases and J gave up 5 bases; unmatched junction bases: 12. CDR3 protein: CSVEVLTSFAETQYF. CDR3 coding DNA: TGCAGCGTTGAGGTCCTGACTAGCTTCGCGGAGACCCAGTACTTC.

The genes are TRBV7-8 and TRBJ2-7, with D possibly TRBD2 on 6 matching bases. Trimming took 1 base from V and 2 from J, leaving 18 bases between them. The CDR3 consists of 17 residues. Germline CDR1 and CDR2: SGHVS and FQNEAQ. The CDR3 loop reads CASSLGSTGTGAYEQYF. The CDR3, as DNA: TGTGCCAGCAGCTTAGGAAGTACCGGGACGGGAGCCTACGAGCAGTACTTC. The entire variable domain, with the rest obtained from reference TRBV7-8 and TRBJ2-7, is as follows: GAGVSQSPRYKVAKRGQDVALRCDPISGHVSLFWYQQALGQGPEFLTYFQNEAQLDKSGLPSDRFFAERPEGSVSTLKIQRTQQEDSAVYLCASSLGSTGTGAYEQYFGPGTRLTVT.

For the CDR3, the DNA is TGCGCCAGCAGCCAAGTTTCCGACAGGGTGGACTATGGCTACACCTTC. It yields the protein CASSQVSDRVDYGYTF. The rearrangement uses TRBV4-1 and TRBJ1-2; TRBD1 agrees at 7 bases. With 1 base clipped from V and 3 bases from J, the junction kept 8 bases outside the gene matches. Germline CDR1 MGHRA, CDR2 YSYEKL. The CDR3 covers 16 residues.

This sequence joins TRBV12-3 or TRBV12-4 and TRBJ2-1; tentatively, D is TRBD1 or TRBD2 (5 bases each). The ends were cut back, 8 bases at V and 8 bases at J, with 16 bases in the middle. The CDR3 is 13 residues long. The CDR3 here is CASGHRFGDEQFF. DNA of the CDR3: TGTGCCAGCGGTCACAGGTTCGGGGATGAGCAGTTCTTC.

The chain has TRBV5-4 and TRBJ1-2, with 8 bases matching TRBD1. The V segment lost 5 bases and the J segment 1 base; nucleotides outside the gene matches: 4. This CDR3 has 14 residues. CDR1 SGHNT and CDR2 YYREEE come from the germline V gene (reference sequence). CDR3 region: CASRLGQGNYGYTF. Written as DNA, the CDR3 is TGTGCCAGCAGGCTTGGACAGGGTAACTATGGCTACACCTTC. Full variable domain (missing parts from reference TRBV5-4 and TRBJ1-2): ETGVTQSPTHLIKTRGQQVTLRCSSQSGHNTVSWYQQALGQGPQFIFQYYREEENGRGNFPPRFSGLQFPNYSSELNVNALELDDSALYLCASRLGQGNYGYTFGSGTRLTVV.

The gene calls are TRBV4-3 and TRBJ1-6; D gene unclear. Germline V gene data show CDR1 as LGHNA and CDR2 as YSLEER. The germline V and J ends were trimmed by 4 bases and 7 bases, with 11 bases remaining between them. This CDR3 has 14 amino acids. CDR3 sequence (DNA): TGCGCCAGCAGCCCCTTAGGGCCCAATTCACCCCTCCACTTT. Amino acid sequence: CASSPLGPNSPLHF.

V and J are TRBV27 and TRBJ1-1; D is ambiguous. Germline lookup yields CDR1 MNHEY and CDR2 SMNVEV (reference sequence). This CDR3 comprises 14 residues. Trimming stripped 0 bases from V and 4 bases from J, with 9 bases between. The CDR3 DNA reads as TGTGCCAGCAGTTTATCCCCGGCAGCCACTGAAGCTTTCTTT. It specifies CASSLSPAATEAFF.

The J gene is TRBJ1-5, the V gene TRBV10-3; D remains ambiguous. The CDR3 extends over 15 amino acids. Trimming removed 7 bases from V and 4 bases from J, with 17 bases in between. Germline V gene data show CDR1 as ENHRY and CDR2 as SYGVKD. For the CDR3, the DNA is TGTGCCATCATCTGGCTAGGAGGCTCTAATCAGCCCCAGCATTTT. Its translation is CAIIWLGGSNQPQHF.

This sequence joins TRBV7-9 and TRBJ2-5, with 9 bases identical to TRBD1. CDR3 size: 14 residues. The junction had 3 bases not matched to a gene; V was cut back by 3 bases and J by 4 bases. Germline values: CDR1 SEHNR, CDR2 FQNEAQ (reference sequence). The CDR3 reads CASSFRGQGETQYF. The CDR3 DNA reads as TGTGCCAGCAGCTTCCGGGGACAGGGAGAGACCCAGTACTTC.

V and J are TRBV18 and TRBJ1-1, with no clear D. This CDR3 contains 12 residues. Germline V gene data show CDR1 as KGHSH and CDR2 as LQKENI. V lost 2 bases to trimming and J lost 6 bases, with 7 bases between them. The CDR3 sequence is CASSPEGAEAFF. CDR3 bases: TGTGCCAGCTCACCAGAGGGCGCTGAAGCTTTCTTT.

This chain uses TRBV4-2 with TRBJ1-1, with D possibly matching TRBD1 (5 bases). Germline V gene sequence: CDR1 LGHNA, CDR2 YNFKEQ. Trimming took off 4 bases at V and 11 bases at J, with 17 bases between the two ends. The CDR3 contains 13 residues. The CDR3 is CASSPNSGQRAFF. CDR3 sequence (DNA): TGTGCCAGCAGCCCAAATTCAGGGCAGCGCGCTTTCTTT.

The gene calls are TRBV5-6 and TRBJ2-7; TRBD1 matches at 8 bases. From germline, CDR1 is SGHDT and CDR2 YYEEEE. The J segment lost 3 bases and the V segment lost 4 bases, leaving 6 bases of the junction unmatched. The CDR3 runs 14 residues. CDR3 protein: CASSVPGQDYEQYF. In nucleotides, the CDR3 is TGTGCCAGCAGCGTTCCGGGACAGGACTACGAGCAGTACTTC.

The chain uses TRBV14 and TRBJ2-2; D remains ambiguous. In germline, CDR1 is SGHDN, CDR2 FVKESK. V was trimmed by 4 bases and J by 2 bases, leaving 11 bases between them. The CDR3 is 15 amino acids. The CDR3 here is CASSRFSENTGELFF. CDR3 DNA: TGTGCCAGCAGCCGCTTCTCTGAAAACACCGGGGAGCTGTTTTTT. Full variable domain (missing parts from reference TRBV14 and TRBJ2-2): EAGVTQFPSHSVIEKGQTVTLRCDPISGHDNLYWYRRVMGKEIKFLLHFVKESKQDESGMPNNRFLAERTGGTYSTLKVQPAELEDSGVYFCASSRFSENTGELFFGEGSRLTVL.

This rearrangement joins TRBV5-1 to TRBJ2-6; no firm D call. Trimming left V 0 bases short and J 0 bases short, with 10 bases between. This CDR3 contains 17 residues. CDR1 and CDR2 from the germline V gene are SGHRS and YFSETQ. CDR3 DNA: TGCGCCAGCAGCTTGGGGGCCACATCCTCTGGGGCCAACGTCCTGACTTTC. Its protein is CASSLGATSSGANVLTF.

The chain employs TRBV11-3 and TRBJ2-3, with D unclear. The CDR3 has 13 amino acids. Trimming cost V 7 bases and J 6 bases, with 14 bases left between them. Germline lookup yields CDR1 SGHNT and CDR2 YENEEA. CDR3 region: CASKTHLVDTQYF. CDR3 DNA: TGTGCCAGCAAAACCCACCTCGTGGATACGCAGTATTTT.

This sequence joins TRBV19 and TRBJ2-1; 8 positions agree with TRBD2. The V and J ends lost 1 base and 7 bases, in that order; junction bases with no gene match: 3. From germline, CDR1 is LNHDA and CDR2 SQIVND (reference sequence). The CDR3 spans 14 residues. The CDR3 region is CASSIVGGENEQFF. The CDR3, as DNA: TGTGCCAGTAGTATAGTCGGGGGGGAGAATGAGCAGTTCTTC.

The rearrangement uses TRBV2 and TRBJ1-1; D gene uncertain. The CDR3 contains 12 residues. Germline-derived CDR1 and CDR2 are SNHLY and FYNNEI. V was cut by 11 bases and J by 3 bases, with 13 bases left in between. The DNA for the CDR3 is TGTGCCGGTCGTCCCGGGGACACTGAAGCTTTCTTT. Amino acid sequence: CAGRPGDTEAFF.

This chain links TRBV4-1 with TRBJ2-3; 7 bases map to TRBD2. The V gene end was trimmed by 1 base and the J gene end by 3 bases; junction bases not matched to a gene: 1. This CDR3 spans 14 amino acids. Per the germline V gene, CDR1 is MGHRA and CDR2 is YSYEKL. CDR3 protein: CASSQVGGTDTQYF. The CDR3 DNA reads TGCGCCAGCAGCCAAGTCGGGGGGACAGATACGCAGTATTTT.

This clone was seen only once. In nucleotides, the CDR3 is TGCGCCAGCAGCGTACAGGGATCAGCGGTCCAGACCCAGTACTTC. Its protein product is CASSVQGSAVQTQYF. The chain recombines TRBV5-1 with TRBJ2-5; D is perhaps TRBD1 (6 bases). V lost 4 bases and J lost 6, with 19 bases in between. Germline assignment: CDR1 SGHRS and CDR2 YFSETQ. This CDR3 is built from 15 residues. The full variable domain, completed using reference TRBV5-1 and TRBJ2-5, is KAGVTQTPRYLIKTRGQQVTLSCSPISGHRSVSWYQQTPGQGLQFLFEYFSETQRNKGNFPGRFSGRQFSNSRSEMNVSTLELGDSALYLCASSVQGSAVQTQYFGPGTRLLVL.

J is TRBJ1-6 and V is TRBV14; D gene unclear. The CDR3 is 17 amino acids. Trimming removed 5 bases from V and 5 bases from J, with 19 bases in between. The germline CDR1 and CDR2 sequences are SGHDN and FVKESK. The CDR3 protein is CASSYTDISMNNSPLHF. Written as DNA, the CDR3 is TGTGCCAGCAGCTATACTGACATCTCCATGAATAATTCACCCCTCCACTTT.